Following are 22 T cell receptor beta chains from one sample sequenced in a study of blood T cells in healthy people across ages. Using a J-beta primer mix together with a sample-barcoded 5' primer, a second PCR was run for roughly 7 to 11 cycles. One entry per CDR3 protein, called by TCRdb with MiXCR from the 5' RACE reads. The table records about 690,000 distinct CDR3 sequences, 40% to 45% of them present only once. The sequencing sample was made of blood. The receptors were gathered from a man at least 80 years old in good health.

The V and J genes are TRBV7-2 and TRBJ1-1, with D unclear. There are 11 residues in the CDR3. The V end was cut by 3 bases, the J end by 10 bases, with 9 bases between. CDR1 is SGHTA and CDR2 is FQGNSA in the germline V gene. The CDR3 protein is CASSLGWAAFF. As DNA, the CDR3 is TGTGCCAGCAGCTTGGGGTGGGCAGCTTTCTTT.

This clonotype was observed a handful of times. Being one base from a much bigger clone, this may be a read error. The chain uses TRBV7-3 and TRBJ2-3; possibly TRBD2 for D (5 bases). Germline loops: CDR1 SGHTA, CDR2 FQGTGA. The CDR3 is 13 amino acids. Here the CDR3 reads CASSVTNGREQYF. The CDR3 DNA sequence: TGTGCCAGCAGCGTAACGAACGGACGGGAGCAGTATTTT.

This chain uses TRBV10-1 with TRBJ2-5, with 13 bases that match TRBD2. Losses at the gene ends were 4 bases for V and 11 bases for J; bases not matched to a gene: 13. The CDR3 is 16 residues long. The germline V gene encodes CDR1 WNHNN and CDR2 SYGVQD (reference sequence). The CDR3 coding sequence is TGCGCCAGCAGTGCTCTAACTAGCGGGAGGGCCAATGAGCAGTACTTC. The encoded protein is CASSALTSGRANEQYF.

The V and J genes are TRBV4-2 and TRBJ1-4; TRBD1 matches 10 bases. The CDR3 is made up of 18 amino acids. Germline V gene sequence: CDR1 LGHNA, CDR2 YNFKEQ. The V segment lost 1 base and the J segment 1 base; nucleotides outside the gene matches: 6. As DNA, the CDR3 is TGTGCCAGCAGCCAAGCCGGGACAGGGGCAGAAACTAATGAAAAACTGTTTTTT. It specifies CASSQAGTGAETNEKLFF.

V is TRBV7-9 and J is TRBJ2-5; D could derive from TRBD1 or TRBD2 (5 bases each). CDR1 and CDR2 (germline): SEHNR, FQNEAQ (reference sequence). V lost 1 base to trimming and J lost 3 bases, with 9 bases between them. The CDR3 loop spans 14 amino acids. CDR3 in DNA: TGTGCCAGCAGCTTAGTTGGGGGTAAAGAGACCCAGTACTTC. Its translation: CASSLVGGKETQYF.

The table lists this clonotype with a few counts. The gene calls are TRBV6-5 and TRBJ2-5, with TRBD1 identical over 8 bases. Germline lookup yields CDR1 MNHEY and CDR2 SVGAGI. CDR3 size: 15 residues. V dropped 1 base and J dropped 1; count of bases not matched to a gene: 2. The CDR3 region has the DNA TGTGCCAGCAGTTACTGGACAGGGCGCCAAGAGACCCAGTACTTC. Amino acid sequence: CASSYWTGRQETQYF.

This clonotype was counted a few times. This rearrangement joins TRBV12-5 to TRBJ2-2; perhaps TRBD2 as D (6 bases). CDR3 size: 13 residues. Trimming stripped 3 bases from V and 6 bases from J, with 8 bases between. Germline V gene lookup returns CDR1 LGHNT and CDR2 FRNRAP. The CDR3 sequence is CASGFSGSGELFF. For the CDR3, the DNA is TGTGCTAGTGGTTTCAGCGGGTCCGGGGAGCTGTTTTTT.

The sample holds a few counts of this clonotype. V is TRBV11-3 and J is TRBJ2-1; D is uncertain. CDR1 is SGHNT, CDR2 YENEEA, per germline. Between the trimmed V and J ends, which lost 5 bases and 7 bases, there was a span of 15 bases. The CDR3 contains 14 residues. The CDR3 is CASSHPPTSNEQFF. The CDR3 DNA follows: TGTGCCAGCAGCCACCCTCCGACATCGAATGAGCAGTTCTTC.

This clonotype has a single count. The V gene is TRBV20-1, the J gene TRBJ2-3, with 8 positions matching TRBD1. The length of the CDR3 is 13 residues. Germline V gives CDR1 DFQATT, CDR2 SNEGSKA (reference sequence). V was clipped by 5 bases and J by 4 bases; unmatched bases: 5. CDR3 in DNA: TGCAGTGCTGGACAGGGAACCGCAGATACGCAGTATTTT. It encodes CSAGQGTADTQYF.

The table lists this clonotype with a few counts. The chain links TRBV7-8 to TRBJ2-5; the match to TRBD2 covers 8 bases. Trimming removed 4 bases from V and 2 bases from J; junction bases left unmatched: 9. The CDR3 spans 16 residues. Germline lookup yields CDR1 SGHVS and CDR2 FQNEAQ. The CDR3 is CASSSPGGVAQETQYF. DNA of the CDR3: TGTGCCAGCAGCTCTCCGGGGGGGGTCGCGCAAGAGACCCAGTACTTC.

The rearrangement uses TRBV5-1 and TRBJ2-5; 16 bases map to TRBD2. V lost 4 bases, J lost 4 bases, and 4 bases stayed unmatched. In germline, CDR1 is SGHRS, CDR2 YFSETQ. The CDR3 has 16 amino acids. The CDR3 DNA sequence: TGCGCCAGCAGCCCGGGGACTAGCGGGAGGGTAGAGACCCAGTACTTC. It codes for CASSPGTSGRVETQYF.

CDR3 DNA: TGTGCCACCAGCAGAGCCACAGATACGCAGTATTTT. Residues: CATSRATDTQYF. The chain recombines TRBV15 with TRBJ2-3, with D unresolved. Germline V gene data show CDR1 as LNHNV and CDR2 as YYDKDF (reference sequence). The CDR3 loop spans 12 amino acids. Deletions cut 1 base from V and 2 bases from J, with 1 base between.

The CDR3 DNA reads TGTGCCAGCAGTGAGCGGGGAGGGCCCCAAGAGACCCAGTACTTC. Translation: CASSERGGPQETQYF. The chain couples TRBV6-1 to TRBJ2-5; 7 bases line up with TRBD2. V shed 3 bases and J 1 base; nucleotides not matched to a gene: 5. The CDR3 length is 15 residues. Germline CDR1 MNHNS, CDR2 SASEGT.

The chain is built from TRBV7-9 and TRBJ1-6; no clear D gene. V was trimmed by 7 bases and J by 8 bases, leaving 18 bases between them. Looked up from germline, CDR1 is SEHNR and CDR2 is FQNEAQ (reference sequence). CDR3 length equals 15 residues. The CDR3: CASTGEGRMDSPLHF. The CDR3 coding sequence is TGTGCCAGCACCGGGGAGGGTAGAATGGATTCACCCCTCCACTTT.

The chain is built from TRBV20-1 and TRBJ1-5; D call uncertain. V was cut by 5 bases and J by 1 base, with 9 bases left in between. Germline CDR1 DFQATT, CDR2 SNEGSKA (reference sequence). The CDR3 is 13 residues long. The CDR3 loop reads CSAYRESNQPQHF. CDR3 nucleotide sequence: TGCAGTGCTTACAGAGAAAGCAATCAGCCCCAGCATTTT.

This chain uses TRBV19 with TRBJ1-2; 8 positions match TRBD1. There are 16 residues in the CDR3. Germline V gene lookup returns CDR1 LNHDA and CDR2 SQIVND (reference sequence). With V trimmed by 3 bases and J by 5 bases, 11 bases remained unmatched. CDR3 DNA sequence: TGTGCCAGTAGTATTTCAGGGGGCGAGGCTGGGTATGGCTACACCTTC. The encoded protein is CASSISGGEAGYGYTF.

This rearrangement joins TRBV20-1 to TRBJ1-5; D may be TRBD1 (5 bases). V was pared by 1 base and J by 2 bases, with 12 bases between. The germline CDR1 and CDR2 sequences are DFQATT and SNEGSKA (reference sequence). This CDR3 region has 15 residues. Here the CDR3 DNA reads TGCAGTGCTAGAGTGACAGCTTTGGGCAATCAGCCCCAGCATTTT. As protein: CSARVTALGNQPQHF.

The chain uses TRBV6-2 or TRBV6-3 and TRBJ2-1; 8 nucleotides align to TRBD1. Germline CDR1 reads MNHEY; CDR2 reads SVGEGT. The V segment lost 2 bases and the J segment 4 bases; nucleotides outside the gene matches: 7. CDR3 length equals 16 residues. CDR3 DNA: TGTGCCAGCAGTTACCAACCGGGACAGGTATACAATGAGCAGTTCTTC. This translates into CASSYQPGQVYNEQFF.

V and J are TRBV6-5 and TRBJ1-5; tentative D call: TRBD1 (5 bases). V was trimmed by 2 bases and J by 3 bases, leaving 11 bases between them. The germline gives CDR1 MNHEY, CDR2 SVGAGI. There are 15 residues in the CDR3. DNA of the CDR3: TGTGCCAGCAGTTACGATGGGGCTCCCAATCAGCCCCAGCATTTT. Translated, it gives CASSYDGAPNQPQHF.

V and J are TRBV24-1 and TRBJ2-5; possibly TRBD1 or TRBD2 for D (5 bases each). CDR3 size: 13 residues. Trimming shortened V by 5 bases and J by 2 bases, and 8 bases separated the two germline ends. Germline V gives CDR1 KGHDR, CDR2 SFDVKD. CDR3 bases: TGTGCCACCAGTGGGGACCCTCAAGAGACCCAGTACTTC. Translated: CATSGDPQETQYF.

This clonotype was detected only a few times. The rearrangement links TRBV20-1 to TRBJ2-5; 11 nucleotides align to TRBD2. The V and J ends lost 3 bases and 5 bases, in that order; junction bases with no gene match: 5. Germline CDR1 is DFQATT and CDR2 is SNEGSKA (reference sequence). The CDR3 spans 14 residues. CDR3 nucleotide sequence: TGCAGTGCTAGTACTAGCGGGAGTGGGGAGACCCAGTACTTC. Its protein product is CSASTSGSGETQYF.

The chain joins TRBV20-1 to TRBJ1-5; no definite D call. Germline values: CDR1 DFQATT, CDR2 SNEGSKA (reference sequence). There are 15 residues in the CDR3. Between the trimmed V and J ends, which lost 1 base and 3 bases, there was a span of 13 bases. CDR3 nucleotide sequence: TGCAGTGCTAGAGTGGGCGTAGACTTCAATCAGCCCCAGCATTTT. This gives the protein CSARVGVDFNQPQHF.